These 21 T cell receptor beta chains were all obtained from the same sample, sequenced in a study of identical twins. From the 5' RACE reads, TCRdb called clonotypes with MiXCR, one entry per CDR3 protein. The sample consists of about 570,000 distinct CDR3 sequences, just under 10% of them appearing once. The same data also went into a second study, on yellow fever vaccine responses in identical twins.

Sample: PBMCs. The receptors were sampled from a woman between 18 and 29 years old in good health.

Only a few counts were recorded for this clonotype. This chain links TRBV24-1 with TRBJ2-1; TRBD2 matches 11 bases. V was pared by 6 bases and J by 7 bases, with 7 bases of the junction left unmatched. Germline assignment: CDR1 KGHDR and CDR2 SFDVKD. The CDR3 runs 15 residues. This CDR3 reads CATSTRLAGSNEQFF. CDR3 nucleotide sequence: TGTGCCACCAGTACTCGACTAGCGGGGTCTAATGAGCAGTTCTTC.

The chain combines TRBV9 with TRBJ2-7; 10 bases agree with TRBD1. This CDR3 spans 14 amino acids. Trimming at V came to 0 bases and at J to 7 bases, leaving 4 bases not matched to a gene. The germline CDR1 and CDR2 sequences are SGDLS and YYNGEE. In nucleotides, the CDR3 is TGTGCCAGCAGCGTAGATTGGACAGGGGGGGAGCAGTACTTC. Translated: CASSVDWTGGEQYF.

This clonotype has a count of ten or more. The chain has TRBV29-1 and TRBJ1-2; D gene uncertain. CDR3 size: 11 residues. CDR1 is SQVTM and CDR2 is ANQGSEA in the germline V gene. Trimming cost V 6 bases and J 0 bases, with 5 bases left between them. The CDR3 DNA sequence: TGCAGCGTAACAGCTAACTATGGCTACACCTTC. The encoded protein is CSVTANYGYTF.

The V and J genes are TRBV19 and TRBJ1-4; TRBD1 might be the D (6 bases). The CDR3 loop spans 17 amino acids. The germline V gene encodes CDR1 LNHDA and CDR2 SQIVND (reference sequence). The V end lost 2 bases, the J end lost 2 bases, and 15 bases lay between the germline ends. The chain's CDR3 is CASSIPGQRSTNEKLFF. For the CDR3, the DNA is TGTGCCAGTAGTATACCAGGACAGAGGTCGACTAATGAAAAACTGTTTTTT.

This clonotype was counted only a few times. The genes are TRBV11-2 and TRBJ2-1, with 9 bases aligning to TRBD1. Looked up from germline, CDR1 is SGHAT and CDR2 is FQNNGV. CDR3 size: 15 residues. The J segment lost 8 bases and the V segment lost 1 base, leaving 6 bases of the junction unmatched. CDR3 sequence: CASSLAPGQGHEQFF. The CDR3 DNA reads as TGTGCCAGCAGCTTAGCCCCGGGACAGGGCCATGAGCAGTTCTTC.

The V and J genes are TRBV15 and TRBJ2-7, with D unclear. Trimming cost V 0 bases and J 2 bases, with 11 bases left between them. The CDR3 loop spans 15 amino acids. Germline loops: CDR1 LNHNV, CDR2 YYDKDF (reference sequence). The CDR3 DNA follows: TGTGCCACCAGCAGAGATCTGGTGGGCGCCTACGAGCAGTACTTC. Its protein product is CATSRDLVGAYEQYF.

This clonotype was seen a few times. The chain's CDR3 is CASGLAAWMGQFF. For the CDR3, the DNA is TGTGCCAGCGGACTAGCGGCCTGGATGGGGCAGTTCTTC. This rearrangement joins TRBV2 to TRBJ2-1, with TRBD2 matching over 10 bases. Germline V gives CDR1 SNHLY, CDR2 FYNNEI. Trimming at V came to 8 bases and at J to 12 bases, leaving 10 bases not matched to a gene. The length of the CDR3 is 13 residues.

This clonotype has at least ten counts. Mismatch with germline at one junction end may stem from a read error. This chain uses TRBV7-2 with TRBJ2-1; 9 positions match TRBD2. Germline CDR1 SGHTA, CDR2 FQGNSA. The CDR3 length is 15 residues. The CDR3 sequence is CASSLAGPSYNEQFF. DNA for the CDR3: TGTGCCAGCAGCCTAGCGGGGCCCTCCTACAATGAGCAGTTCTTC.

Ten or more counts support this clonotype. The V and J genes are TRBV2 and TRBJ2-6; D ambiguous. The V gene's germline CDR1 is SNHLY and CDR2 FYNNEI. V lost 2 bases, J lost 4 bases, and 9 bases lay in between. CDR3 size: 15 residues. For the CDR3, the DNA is TGTGCCAGCAGTGAACAGCCGATGGGGGCCAACGTCCTGACTTTC. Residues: CASSEQPMGANVLTF.

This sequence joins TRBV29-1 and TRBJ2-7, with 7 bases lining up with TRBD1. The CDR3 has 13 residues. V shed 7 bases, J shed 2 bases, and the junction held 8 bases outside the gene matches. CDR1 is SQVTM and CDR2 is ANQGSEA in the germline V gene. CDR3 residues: CSAETGPTYEQYF. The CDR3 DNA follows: TGCAGCGCCGAGACAGGGCCAACCTACGAGCAGTACTTC.

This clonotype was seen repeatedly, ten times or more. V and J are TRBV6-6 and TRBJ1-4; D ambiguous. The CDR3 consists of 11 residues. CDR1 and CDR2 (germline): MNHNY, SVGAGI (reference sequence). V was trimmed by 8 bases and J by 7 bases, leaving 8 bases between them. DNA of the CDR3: TGTGCCAGCCGTGGGAGTGAAAAACTGTTTTTT. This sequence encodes CASRGSEKLFF.

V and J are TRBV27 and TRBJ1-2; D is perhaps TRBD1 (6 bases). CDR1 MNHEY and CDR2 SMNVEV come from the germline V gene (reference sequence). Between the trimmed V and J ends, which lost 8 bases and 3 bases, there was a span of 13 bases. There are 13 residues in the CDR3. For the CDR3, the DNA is TGTGCCAGCTCCGATGGGGGCTACTATGGCTACACCTTC. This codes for CASSDGGYYGYTF.

The chain's CDR3 is CASSVVASRETQYF. CDR3 DNA sequence: TGTGCCAGCAGCGTAGTTGCTAGCAGGGAGACCCAGTACTTC. This chain connects TRBV9 to TRBJ2-5; D is perhaps TRBD2 (5 bases). V was pared by 0 bases and J by 5 bases, with 11 bases between. The CDR3 loop spans 14 amino acids. Looked up from germline, CDR1 is SGDLS and CDR2 is YYNGEE.

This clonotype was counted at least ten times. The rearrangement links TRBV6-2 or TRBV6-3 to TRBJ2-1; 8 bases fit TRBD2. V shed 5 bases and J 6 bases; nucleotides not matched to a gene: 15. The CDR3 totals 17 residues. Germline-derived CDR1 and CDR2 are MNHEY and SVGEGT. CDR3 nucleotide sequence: TGTGCCAGCAGTACCCCCAGCGTTGGACTAGCATTCAATGAGCAGTTCTTC. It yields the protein CASSTPSVGLAFNEQFF.

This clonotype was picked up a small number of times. CDR3 DNA: TGTGCCAGCAGCCTAACTTGGGCTGTCACTGAAGCTTTCTTT. This gives the protein CASSLTWAVTEAFF. The chain links TRBV7-8 to TRBJ1-1; D is unclear. V was trimmed by 5 bases and J by 4 bases, leaving 14 bases between them. This CDR3 is built from 14 residues. The germline CDR1 and CDR2 sequences are SGHVS and FQNEAQ. Supplemented by reference TRBV7-8 and TRBJ1-1, the full variable domain reads GAGVSQSPRYKVAKRGQDVALRCDPISGHVSLFWYQQALGQGPEFLTYFQNEAQLDKSGLPSDRFFAERPEGSVSTLKIQRTQQEDSAVYLCASSLTWAVTEAFFGQGTRLTVV.

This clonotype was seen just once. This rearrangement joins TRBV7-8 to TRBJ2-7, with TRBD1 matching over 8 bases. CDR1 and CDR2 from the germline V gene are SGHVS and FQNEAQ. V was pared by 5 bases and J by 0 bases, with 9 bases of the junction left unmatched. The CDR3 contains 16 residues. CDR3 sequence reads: CASSPGGRVFSYEQYF. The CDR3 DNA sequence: TGTGCCAGCAGCCCAGGGGGCAGGGTGTTCTCCTACGAGCAGTACTTC.

CDR3 sequence: CASSWGQGSGNQPQHF. For the CDR3, the DNA is TGTGCCAGCAGTTGGGGACAGGGGAGTGGCAATCAGCCCCAGCATTTT. This chain links TRBV6-2 or TRBV6-3 with TRBJ1-5; 10 bases line up with TRBD1. V lost 4 bases to trimming and J lost 2 bases; unmatched junction nucleotides: 5. The V gene's germline CDR1 is MNHEY and CDR2 SVGEGT. The CDR3 extends over 16 amino acids.

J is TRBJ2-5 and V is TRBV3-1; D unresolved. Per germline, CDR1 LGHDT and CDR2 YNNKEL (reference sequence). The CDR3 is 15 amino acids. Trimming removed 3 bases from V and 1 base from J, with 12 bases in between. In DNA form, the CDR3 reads TGTGCCAGCAGCCAGTCGATCTTGACCCAAGAGACCCAGTACTTC. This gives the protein CASSQSILTQETQYF.

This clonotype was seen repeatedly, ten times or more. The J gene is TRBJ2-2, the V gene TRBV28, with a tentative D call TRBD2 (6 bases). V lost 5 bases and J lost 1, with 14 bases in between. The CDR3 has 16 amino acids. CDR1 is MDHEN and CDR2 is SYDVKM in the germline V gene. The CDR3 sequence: CASSVPGLENTGELFF. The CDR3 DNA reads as TGTGCCAGCAGTGTCCCGGGACTGGAGAACACCGGGGAGCTGTTTTTT. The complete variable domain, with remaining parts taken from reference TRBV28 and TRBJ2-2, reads DVKVTQSSRYLVKRTGEKVFLECVQDMDHENMFWYRQDPGLGLRLIYFSYDVKMKEKGDIPEGYSVSREKKERFSLILESASTNQTSMYLCASSVPGLENTGELFFGEGSRLTVL.

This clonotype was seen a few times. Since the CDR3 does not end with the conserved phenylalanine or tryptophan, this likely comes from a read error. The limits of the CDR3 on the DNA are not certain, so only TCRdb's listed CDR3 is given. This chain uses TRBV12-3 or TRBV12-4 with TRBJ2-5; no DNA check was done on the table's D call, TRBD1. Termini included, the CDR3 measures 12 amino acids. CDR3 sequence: CASSFGNLELHL.

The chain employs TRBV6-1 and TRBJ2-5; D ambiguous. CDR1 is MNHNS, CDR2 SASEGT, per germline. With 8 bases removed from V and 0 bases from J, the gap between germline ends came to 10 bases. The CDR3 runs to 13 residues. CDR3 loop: CASCRVYQETQYF. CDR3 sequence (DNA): TGTGCCAGCTGTAGGGTGTACCAAGAGACCCAGTACTTC.